Shown below are 17 T cell receptor beta chains from a single sample sequenced in a study of CD4+ T cells in melanoma. Repertoires were generated with immunoSEQ multiplex PCR, while TCRdb's copy carries only in-frame clones and drops some. The sample has 15,000 to 20,000 clones; more than 65% are singletons. Sample: cells from a culture (not recorded whether cultured in vitro). These TCRs come from a human donor with melanoma.

This sequence joins TRBV4-1 and TRBJ1-3, with a tentative D call TRBD1 (6 bases). There are 16 residues in the CDR3. Trimming took off 0 bases at V and 4 bases at J, with 13 bases between the two ends. Germline loops: CDR1 MGHRA, CDR2 YSYEKL. The CDR3 DNA sequence: TGCGCCAGCAGCCAAGATAGAACAGGGTTCGGAAACACCATATATTTT. Translation gives CASSQDRTGFGNTIYF.

The genes are TRBV2 and TRBJ1-1, with 10 bases that match TRBD1. CDR1 SNHLY and CDR2 FYNNEI come from the germline V gene. V was pared by 6 bases and J by 4 bases, with 5 bases of the junction left unmatched. The CDR3 sequence is 14 residues long. The CDR3 DNA sequence: TGTGCCAGCAGAGTGACAGGGGGCTTCACTGAAGCTTTCTTT. Residues: CASRVTGGFTEAFF.

The chain couples TRBV7-8 to TRBJ1-5; unclear D gene. The CDR3 consists of 13 residues. V lost 5 bases and J lost 3, with 8 bases in between. Per germline, CDR1 SGHVS and CDR2 FQNEAQ. CDR3 in DNA: TGTGCCAGCAGCAAAACAGACAATCAGCCCCAGCATTTT. It translates to CASSKTDNQPQHF.

The sample holds a few counts of this clone. This chain connects TRBV30 to TRBJ1-6; D is uncertain. The length of the CDR3 is 14 residues. The V and J ends lost 0 bases and 8 bases respectively, with 11 bases between them. The germline V gene has CDR1 GTSNPN and CDR2 SVGIG (reference sequence). CDR3 loop: CAWSVGWTDSPLHF. The CDR3 coding sequence is TGTGCCTGGAGTGTCGGGTGGACGGATTCACCCCTCCACTTT.

The CDR3 sequence is CASDGQGTPQPQHF. For the CDR3, the DNA is TGTGCCAGCGACGGACAGGGCACACCTCAGCCCCAGCATTTT. The chain recombines TRBV2 with TRBJ1-5; 8 positions agree with TRBD1. CDR3 length equals 14 residues. Trimming cost V 8 bases and J 6 bases; bases outside gene matches: 9. From germline, CDR1 is SNHLY and CDR2 FYNNEI.

The rearrangement links TRBV5-1 to TRBJ2-7; possibly TRBD2 for D (5 bases). Trimming removed 0 bases at V and 3 bases at J, with 16 bases between. Germline CDR1 is SGHRS and CDR2 is YFSETQ. The CDR3 sequence is 16 residues long. The CDR3 DNA follows: TGCGCCAGCAGCTTGGCTAATCTAGCCGGGAACTACGAGCAGTACTTC. Amino acids: CASSLANLAGNYEQYF. Combining the CDR3 with reference TRBV5-1 and TRBJ2-7 gives the whole variable domain KAGVTQTPRYLIKTRGQQVTLSCSPISGHRSVSWYQQTPGQGLQFLFEYFSETQRNKGNFPGRFSGRQFSNSRSEMNVSTLELGDSALYLCASSLANLAGNYEQYFGPGTRLTVT.

The CDR3 sequence is CASSVGGSGYTF. The CDR3 region has the DNA TGTGCCAGCAGCGTAGGTGGAAGTGGCTACACCTTC. J is TRBJ1-2 and V is TRBV9; D not resolved. V lost 0 bases and J lost 7, with 7 bases in between. Germline V gene lookup returns CDR1 SGDLS and CDR2 YYNGEE. There are 12 residues in the CDR3.

This clone was seen once. The chain carries TRBV7-2 and TRBJ2-1; D uncertain. The CDR3 runs to 13 residues. V was pared by 1 base and J by 9 bases, with 10 bases between. Per the germline V gene, CDR1 is SGHTA and CDR2 is FQGNSA. The CDR3 nucleotides are TGTGCCAGCAGCTTAGTTTCGTATATTGAGCAGTTCTTC. Protein product: CASSLVSYIEQFF. Full variable domain (outside the CDR3, taken from reference TRBV7-2 and TRBJ2-1): GAGVSQSPSNKVTEKGKDVELRCDPISGHTALYWYRQSLGQGLEFLIYFQGNSAPDKSGLPSDRFSAERTGGSVSTLTIQRTQQEDSAVYLCASSLVSYIEQFFGPGTRLTVL.

V is TRBV18 and J is TRBJ2-7, with TRBD1 identical over 9 bases. The CDR3 extends over 16 amino acids. Germline CDR1 is KGHSH and CDR2 is LQKENI. Trimming cost V 2 bases and J 2 bases; bases outside gene matches: 7. The CDR3 spells CASSPNKQGAPYEQYF. CDR3 DNA sequence: TGTGCCAGCTCACCAAACAAACAGGGGGCCCCCTACGAGCAGTACTTC.

The CDR3 protein is CASSVGLRRTDTSGANVLTF. The CDR3 region has the DNA TGTGCCAGCAGTGTTGGTCTCCGGCGGACCGACACCTCTGGGGCCAACGTCCTGACTTTC. V gene TRBV2 combines with J gene TRBJ2-6, with no clear D. The CDR3 has 20 residues. Deletions cut 4 bases from V and 0 bases from J, with 22 bases between. The germline gives CDR1 SNHLY, CDR2 FYNNEI. Based on the CDR3 plus reference TRBV2 and TRBJ2-6, the full variable domain is EPEVTQTPSHQVTQMGQEVILRCVPISNHLYFYWYRQILGQKVEFLVSFYNNEISEKSEIFDDQFSVERPDGSNFTLKIRSTKLEDSAMYFCASSVGLRRTDTSGANVLTFGAGSRLTVL.

The CDR3 sequence is CASSPAVRETQYF. CDR3 in DNA: TGCGCCAGCAGCCCCGCTGTTCGAGAGACCCAGTACTTC. The V gene is TRBV5-1, the J gene TRBJ2-5; D gene unclear. Deletions cut 4 bases from V and 4 bases from J, with 11 bases between. Looked up from germline, CDR1 is SGHRS and CDR2 is YFSETQ. This CDR3 is built from 13 residues.

V and J are TRBV5-1 and TRBJ1-1, with D uncertain. The CDR3 loop spans 14 amino acids. Per the germline V gene, CDR1 is SGHRS and CDR2 is YFSETQ. V was clipped by 1 base and J by 0 bases, with 7 bases between them. CDR3 residues: CASSLTGLNTEAFF. The CDR3 DNA reads as TGCGCCAGCAGCTTGACGGGTTTGAACACTGAAGCTTTCTTT.

This clone was recorded a few times. The chain combines TRBV5-4 with TRBJ2-5; TRBD2 aligns across 11 bases. The CDR3 has 16 residues. From germline, CDR1 is SGHNT and CDR2 YYREEE (reference sequence). J gave up 5 bases and V 2 bases, and 8 bases lay outside the gene matches. CDR3 nucleotide sequence: TGTGCCAGCAGCTTTCCTAGCGGGGGGCTTGAGGAGACCCAGTACTTC. Translation gives CASSFPSGGLEETQYF. The variable domain in full, completed from reference TRBV5-4 and TRBJ2-5, reads ETGVTQSPTHLIKTRGQQVTLRCSSQSGHNTVSWYQQALGQGPQFIFQYYREEENGRGNFPPRFSGLQFPNYSSELNVNALELDDSALYLCASSFPSGGLEETQYFGPGTRLLVL.

The chain joins TRBV11-2 to TRBJ2-7; D gene unclear. Germline CDR1 SGHAT, CDR2 FQNNGV. With 5 bases removed from V and 2 bases from J, the gap between germline ends came to 13 bases. The CDR3 loop spans 14 amino acids. The CDR3 here is CASSHTARPYEQYF. DNA of the CDR3: TGTGCCAGCAGCCACACCGCCAGGCCCTACGAGCAGTACTTC.

The rearrangement uses TRBV2 and TRBJ1-2; D is unclear. The V and J ends lost 8 bases and 8 bases respectively, with 21 bases between them. The germline CDR1 and CDR2 sequences are SNHLY and FYNNEI. The length of the CDR3 is 14 residues. CDR3 in DNA: TGTGCCAGCCCGAGAGGGCAGGCGGCTGGAGGCTACACCTTC. Translated, it gives CASPRGQAAGGYTF. The full variable domain, with the rest looked up from reference TRBV2 and TRBJ1-2, is EPEVTQTPSHQVTQMGQEVILRCVPISNHLYFYWYRQILGQKVEFLVSFYNNEISEKSEIFDDQFSVERPDGSNFTLKIRSTKLEDSAMYFCASPRGQAAGGYTFGSGTRLTVV.

The chain employs TRBV5-1 and TRBJ1-2, with D maybe TRBD1 (5 bases). The length of the CDR3 is 15 residues. The V gene's germline CDR1 is SGHRS and CDR2 YFSETQ. The ends were cut back, 4 bases at V and 1 base at J, with 14 bases in the middle. The CDR3 bases are TGCGCCAGCAGCCCGGACAACACCCTTAACTATGGCTACACCTTC. Translating it yields CASSPDNTLNYGYTF.

This clone appeared a few times. V and J are TRBV2 and TRBJ1-2, with D possibly matching TRBD1 (6 bases). Germline V CDR1 and CDR2: SNHLY, FYNNEI. The CDR3 is made up of 15 amino acids. V lost 6 bases and J 4 bases, leaving 18 bases between the germline ends. This CDR3 is CASRTGRDRRYGYTF. The CDR3 DNA reads as TGTGCCAGCAGGACAGGACGTGACAGGCGCTATGGCTACACCTTC.